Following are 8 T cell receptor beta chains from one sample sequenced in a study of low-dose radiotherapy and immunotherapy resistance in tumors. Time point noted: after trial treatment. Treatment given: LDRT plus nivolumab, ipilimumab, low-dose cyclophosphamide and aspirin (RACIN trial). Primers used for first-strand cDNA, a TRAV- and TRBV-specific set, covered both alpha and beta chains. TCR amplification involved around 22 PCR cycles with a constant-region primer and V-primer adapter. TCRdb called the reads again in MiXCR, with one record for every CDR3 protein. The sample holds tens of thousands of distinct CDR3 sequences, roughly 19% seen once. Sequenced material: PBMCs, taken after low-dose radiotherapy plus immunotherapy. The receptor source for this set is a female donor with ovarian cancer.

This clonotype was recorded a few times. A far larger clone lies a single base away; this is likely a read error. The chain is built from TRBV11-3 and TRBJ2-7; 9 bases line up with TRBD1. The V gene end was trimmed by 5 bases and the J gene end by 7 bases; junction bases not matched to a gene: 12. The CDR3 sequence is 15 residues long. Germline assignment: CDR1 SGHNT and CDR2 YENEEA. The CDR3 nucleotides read TGTGCCAGCAGCGAATTCGGACAGGGGAGTAATGAGCAGTACTTC. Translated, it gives CASSEFGQGSNEQYF.

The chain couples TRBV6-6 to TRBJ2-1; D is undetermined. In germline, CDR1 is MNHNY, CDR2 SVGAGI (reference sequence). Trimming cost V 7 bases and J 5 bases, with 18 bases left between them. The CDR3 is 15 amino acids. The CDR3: CASTPNRVQNNEQFF. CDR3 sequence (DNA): TGTGCCAGCACCCCGAACCGGGTCCAGAACAATGAGCAGTTCTTC.

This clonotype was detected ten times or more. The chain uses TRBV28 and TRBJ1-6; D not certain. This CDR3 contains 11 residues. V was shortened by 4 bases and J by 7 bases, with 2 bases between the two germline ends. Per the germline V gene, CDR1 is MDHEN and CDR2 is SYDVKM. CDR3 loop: CASSSNSPLHF. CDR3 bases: TGTGCCAGCAGTTCCAATTCACCCCTCCACTTT.

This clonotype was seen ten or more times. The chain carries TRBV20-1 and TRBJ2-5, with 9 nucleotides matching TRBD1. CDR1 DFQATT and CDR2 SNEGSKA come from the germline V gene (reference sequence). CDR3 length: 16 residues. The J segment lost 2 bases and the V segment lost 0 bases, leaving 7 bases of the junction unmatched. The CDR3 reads CSARENRGLGQETQYF. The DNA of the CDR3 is TGCAGTGCTAGAGAAAACAGGGGGCTAGGACAAGAGACCCAGTACTTC.

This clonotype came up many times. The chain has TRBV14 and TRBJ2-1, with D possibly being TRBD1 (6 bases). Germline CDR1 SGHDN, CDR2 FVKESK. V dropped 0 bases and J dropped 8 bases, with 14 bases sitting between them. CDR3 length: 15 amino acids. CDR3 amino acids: CASSQDFTGRDEQFF. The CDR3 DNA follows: TGTGCCAGCAGCCAAGATTTCACAGGGCGGGATGAGCAGTTCTTC.

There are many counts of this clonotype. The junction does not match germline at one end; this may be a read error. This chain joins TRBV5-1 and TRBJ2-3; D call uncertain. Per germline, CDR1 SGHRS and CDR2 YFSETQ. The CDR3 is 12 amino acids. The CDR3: CASSLSRDTQYF. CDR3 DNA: TGTGCCAGCAGCTTATCCCGGGATACGCAGTATTTT.

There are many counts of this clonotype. The CDR3 spells CASSLRGPESTQYF. The CDR3 region has the DNA TGCGCCAGCAGCTTGCGGGGGCCGGAGTCGACGCAGTATTTT. The chain uses TRBV5-1 and TRBJ2-3, with D perhaps assigned TRBD1 or TRBD2 (6 bases each). This CDR3 spans 14 amino acids. V was clipped by 1 base and J by 9 bases, with 15 bases between them. CDR1 is SGHRS, CDR2 YFSETQ, per germline.

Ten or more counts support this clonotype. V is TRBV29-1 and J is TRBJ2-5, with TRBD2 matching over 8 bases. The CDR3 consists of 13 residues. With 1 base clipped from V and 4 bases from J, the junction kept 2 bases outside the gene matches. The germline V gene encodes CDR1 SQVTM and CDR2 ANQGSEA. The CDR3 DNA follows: TGCAGCGTTGAAGCGGGAGGGTTAGAGACCCAGTACTTC. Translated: CSVEAGGLETQYF.